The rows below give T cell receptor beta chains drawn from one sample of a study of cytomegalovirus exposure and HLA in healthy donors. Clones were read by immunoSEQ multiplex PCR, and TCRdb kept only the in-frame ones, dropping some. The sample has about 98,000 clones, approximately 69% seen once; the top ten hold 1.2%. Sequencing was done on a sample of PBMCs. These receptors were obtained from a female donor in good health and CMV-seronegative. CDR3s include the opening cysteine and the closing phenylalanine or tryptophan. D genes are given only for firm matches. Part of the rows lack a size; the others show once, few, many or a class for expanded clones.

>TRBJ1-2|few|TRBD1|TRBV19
TGTGCCAGTAGTCCAGGACAGGGACAAATCAACTATGGCTACACCTTC
CASSPGQGQINYGYTF
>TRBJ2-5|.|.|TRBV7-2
TGTGCCAGCAGCTCCCCCCCAGAACAAGAGACCCAGTACTTC
CASSSPPEQETQYF
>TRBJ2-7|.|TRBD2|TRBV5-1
TGCGCCAGCAGCCACCTAACGACTAGCGGGGGGGTATTAACCTACGAGCAGTACTTC
CASSHLTTSGGVLTYEQYF
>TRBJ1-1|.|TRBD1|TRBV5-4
TGTGCCAGCAGCTTGGACCCTAGGGGGCAAGGGGTAGCTTTCTTT
CASSLDPRGQGVAFF
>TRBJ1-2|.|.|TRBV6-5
TGTGCCAGCACGGCAGGGGTTGTCGATGGCTACACCTTC
CASTAGVVDGYTF
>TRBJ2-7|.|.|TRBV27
TGTGCCAGCAGTTTAGTCGGGGACTCAGACTACGAGCAGTACTTC
CASSLVGDSDYEQYF
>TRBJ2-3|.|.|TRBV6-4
TGTGCCAGCAGTGACTCTCGGGGTTCTGGCACAGATACGCAGTATTTT
CASSDSRGSGTDTQYF
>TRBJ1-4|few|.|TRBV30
TGTGCCTGGAGGGAGTGGTCCCCTAATGAAAAACTGTTTTTT
CAWREWSPNEKLFF
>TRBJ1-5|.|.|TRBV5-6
TGTGCCAGCAGCTTGCCAACCTTCACCGGCGGTCAGCCCCAGCATTTT
CASSLPTFTGGQPQHF
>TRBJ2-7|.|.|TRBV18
TGTGCCAGCTCACCCGCGGGCACGGGTTTCTACGAGCAGTACTTC
CASSPAGTGFYEQYF
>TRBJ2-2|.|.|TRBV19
TGTGCCAGTAGCTACCGATTGAGGGGACTTTTGAACACCGGGGAGCTGTTTTTT
CASSYRLRGLLNTGELFF
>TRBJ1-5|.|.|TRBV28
TGTGCCAGCAGTTTAGACACACGAATTACTAATCAGCCCCAGCATTTT
CASSLDTRITNQPQHF
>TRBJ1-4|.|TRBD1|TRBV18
TGTGCCAGCTCACCGGGACAGAGAGCAACTAATGAAAAACTGTTTTTT
CASSPGQRATNEKLFF
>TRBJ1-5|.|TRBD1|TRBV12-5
TGTGCTAGTGGTTTGACTAAGGGACAGAATCAGCCCCAGCATTTT
CASGLTKGQNQPQHF
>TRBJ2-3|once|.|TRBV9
TGTGCCAGCAGCGTAGGGGGGCGGTTCACAGATACGCAGTATTTT
CASSVGGRFTDTQYF
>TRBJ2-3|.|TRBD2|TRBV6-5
TGTGCCAGCAGCCCGAGCGGGAATATGGATACGCAGTATTTT
CASSPSGNMDTQYF
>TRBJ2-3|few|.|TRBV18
TGTGCCAGCTCACCCCCGGCTAGGGGCTTGACAGATACGCAGTATTTT
CASSPPARGLTDTQYF
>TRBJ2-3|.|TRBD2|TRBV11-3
TGTGCCAGCAGCCCGAGACTAGCGCGGAGCACAGATACGCAGTATTTT
CASSPRLARSTDTQYF
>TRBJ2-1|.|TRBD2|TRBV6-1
TGTGCCAGCAGTGCCGCGGGGGGGACCTACAATGAGCAGTTCTTC
CASSAAGGTYNEQFF
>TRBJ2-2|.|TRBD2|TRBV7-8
TGTGCCAGCAGCTTTGCCGGGACTAGCGGGACCGGGGAGCTGTTTTTT
CASSFAGTSGTGELFF
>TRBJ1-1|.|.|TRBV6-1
TGTGCCAGCAGGCCGGGGGGCGCATATACTGAAGCTTTCTTT
CASRPGGAYTEAFF
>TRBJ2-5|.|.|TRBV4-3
TGCGCCAGCAGCCCCACCCCCGGGACAACGCAAGAGACCCAGTACTTC
CASSPTPGTTQETQYF
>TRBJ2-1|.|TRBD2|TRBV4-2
TGTGCCAGCAGCCAAGATAGGGGACTAGCGGGGTTTAGCTCCTACAATGAGCAGTTCTTC
CASSQDRGLAGFSSYNEQFF
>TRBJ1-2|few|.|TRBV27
TGTGCCAGCAGTTTAAAGGGGCCATTATATGGCTACACCTTC
CASSLKGPLYGYTF
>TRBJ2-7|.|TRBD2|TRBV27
TGTGCCAGCAGGTCGGGGAGGGCCTACGAGCAGTACTTC
CASRSGRAYEQYF
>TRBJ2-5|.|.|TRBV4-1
TGCGCCAGCAGCCTAGGGGGAGGGAGGGCCAAAGAGACCCAGTACTTC
CASSLGGGRAKETQYF
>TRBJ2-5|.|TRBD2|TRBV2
TGTGCCAGCACTAGCGGGGGGGAAATACAGTACTTC
CASTSGGEIQYF
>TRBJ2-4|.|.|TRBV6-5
TGTGCCAGCAGCCCCCAGGGGGGCAACATTCAGTACTTC
CASSPQGGNIQYF
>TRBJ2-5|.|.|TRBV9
TGTGCCAGCAGCCCTTCGACCCTAGGAGGAGTGGAGACCCAGTACTTC
CASSPSTLGGVETQYF
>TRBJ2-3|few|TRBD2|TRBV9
TGTGCCAGCAGCGTCGGACTAGCGGGAGGAGATACGCAGTATTTT
CASSVGLAGGDTQYF
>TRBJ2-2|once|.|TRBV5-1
TGCGCCAGCAGCTTGGGACGAGGGACCGGGGAGCTGTTTTTT
CASSLGRGTGELFF
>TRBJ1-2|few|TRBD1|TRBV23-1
TGCGCCCCCAAGAGCCGGGACAGGGAGTATGGCTACACCTTC
CAPKSRDREYGYTF
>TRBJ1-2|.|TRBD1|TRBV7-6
TGTGCCAGCAGCTCACAGGGGTATGGCTACACCTTC
CASSSQGYGYTF
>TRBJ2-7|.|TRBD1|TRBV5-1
TGCGCCAGCAGCTTGTACCACCGGGACAGGCGCTACGAGCAGTACTTC
CASSLYHRDRRYEQYF
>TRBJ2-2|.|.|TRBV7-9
TGTGCCAGCAGCTTAAGGGGTAACACCGGGGAGCTGTTTTTT
CASSLRGNTGELFF
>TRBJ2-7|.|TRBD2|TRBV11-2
TGTGCCAGCAGCCCCGGGACTAGCGGCTACGAGCAGTACTTC
CASSPGTSGYEQYF
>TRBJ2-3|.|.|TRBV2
TGTGCCAGCAACAGGAGAGCAGATACGCAGTATTTT
CASNRRADTQYF
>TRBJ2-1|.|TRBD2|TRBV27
TGTGCCAGCAGTTTATGGGGCGGGAGGGCCGATGAGCAGTTCTTC
CASSLWGGRADEQFF
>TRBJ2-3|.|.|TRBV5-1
TGCGCCAGCAACGCAGGGAGGCACACAGATACGCAGTATTTT
CASNAGRHTDTQYF
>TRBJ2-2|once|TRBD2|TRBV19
TGTGCCAGTAGTATATTCGGAATGACTAGCGGGAGAAGGGCCGGGGAGCTGTTTTTT
CASSIFGMTSGRRAGELFF
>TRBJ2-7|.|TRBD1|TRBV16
TGTGCCAGCAGCCCGGGACAGAAGGGCGAGCAGTACTTC
CASSPGQKGEQYF
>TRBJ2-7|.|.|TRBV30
TGTGCCTGGAATAGGGGTAGCTCCTACGAGCAGTACTTC
CAWNRGSSYEQYF